Below, 14 T cell receptor beta chains from the same sample are listed, as sequenced in a study of T cells after yellow fever vaccination. TCRdb recomputed calls from the 5' RACE reads with MiXCR, one row per CDR3 protein. The table records under 550,000 distinct CDR3 sequences, 20% to 25% of them present only once. The material was PBMCs, obtained about 21 days after the first yellow fever vaccination. All receptors derive from a man aged 18 to 29 who received the YFV17D yellow fever vaccine.

The rearrangement uses TRBV7-2 and TRBJ2-7; D is possibly TRBD1 (5 bases). The CDR3 consists of 14 residues. With 5 bases removed from V and 3 bases from J, the gap between germline ends came to 14 bases. The germline CDR1 and CDR2 sequences are SGHTA and FQGNSA. CDR3 protein: CASSPDISFYEQYF. As DNA, the CDR3 is TGTGCCAGCAGCCCGGACATCAGCTTCTACGAGCAGTACTTC. Full variable domain (remainder filled in from reference TRBV7-2 and TRBJ2-7): GAGVSQSPSNKVTEKGKDVELRCDPISGHTALYWYRQSLGQGLEFLIYFQGNSAPDKSGLPSDRFSAERTGGSVSTLTIQRTQQEDSAVYLCASSPDISFYEQYFGPGTRLTVT.

This clonotype was recorded a few times. V usage is TRBV7-2 and J usage is TRBJ2-1; 9 bases align to TRBD2. The J segment lost 4 bases and the V segment lost 3 bases, leaving 10 bases of the junction unmatched. Germline V lookup: CDR1 SGHTA, CDR2 FQGNSA. The CDR3 loop spans 17 amino acids. This chain's CDR3 is CASSFNPGGGAYNEQFF. The CDR3 region has the DNA TGTGCCAGCAGCTTTAACCCTGGCGGGGGGGCGTACAATGAGCAGTTCTTC.

This clonotype was picked up a small number of times. The V and J genes are TRBV25-1 and TRBJ1-2; 8 bases line up with TRBD1. This CDR3 is 15 amino acids long. Germline loops: CDR1 MGHDK, CDR2 SYGVNS. Unmatched junction bases numbered 6, after V lost 2 bases and J lost 4 bases. The CDR3 DNA reads as TGTGCCAGCAGTGAAACCGGACAGGGTGCCTATGGCTACACCTTC. It yields the protein CASSETGQGAYGYTF.

This clonotype was detected only a few times. The chain carries TRBV5-6 and TRBJ2-3; the D is unclear. The CDR3 contains 14 residues. Trimming left V 4 bases short and J 1 base short, with 10 bases between. Germline V CDR1 and CDR2: SGHDT, YYEEEE. DNA for the CDR3: TGTGCCAGCAGCCAAGCGAAGGGCACAGATACGCAGTATTTT. Translating it yields CASSQAKGTDTQYF.

The chain is built from TRBV5-1 and TRBJ2-7, with a tentative D call TRBD1 (6 bases). V was trimmed by 0 bases and J by 5 bases, leaving 9 bases between them. Germline V lookup: CDR1 SGHRS, CDR2 YFSETQ. CDR3 length equals 13 residues. The CDR3 coding sequence is TGCGCCAGCAGCTTGGGACAGGATAACGAGCAGTACGTC. Translated: CASSLGQDNEQYV.

This clonotype was observed many times. Because it lacks the conserved phenylalanine or tryptophan at the end, this CDR3 is likely a read error. No DNA is shown, since the ends of the CDR3 on it are uncertain; the CDR3 is the one TCRdb lists. The chain recombines TRBV20-1 with TRBJ2-1; the table's D gene call, TRBD2, was not cross checked with the DNA. The CDR3 adds up to 13 amino acids, both ends counted. Germline-derived CDR1 and CDR2 are DFQATT and SNEGSKA (reference sequence). The chain's CDR3 is CSASLPHLAGGLL.

Only a few counts were recorded for this clonotype. The gene calls are TRBV2 and TRBJ2-5; D gene unclear. CDR1 and CDR2 from the germline V gene are SNHLY and FYNNEI. V gave up 8 bases and J gave up 2 bases, with 6 bases separating them. The CDR3 consists of 11 residues. The chain's CDR3 is CASGAQETQYF. As DNA, the CDR3 is TGTGCCAGCGGTGCTCAAGAGACCCAGTACTTC. Full variable domain (rest looked up from reference TRBV2 and TRBJ2-5): EPEVTQTPSHQVTQMGQEVILRCVPISNHLYFYWYRQILGQKVEFLVSFYNNEISEKSEIFDDQFSVERPDGSNFTLKIRSTKLEDSAMYFCASGAQETQYFGPGTRLLVL.

J is TRBJ1-2 and V is TRBV25-1, with D unclear. This CDR3 spans 14 amino acids. CDR1 MGHDK and CDR2 SYGVNS come from the germline V gene. Trimming cost V 1 base and J 3 bases, with 9 bases left between them. For the CDR3, the DNA is TGTGCCAGCAGTGAATTGGACGGAGACTATGGCTACACCTTC. Encoded protein: CASSELDGDYGYTF.

The J gene is TRBJ2-5, the V gene TRBV7-2; D is uncertain. Deletions cut 1 base from V and 3 bases from J, with 15 bases between. The CDR3 is 16 amino acids. Germline CDR1 is SGHTA and CDR2 is FQGNSA. CDR3 sequence reads: CASSLVHSQLEETQYF. The CDR3 nucleotides read TGTGCCAGCAGCTTAGTGCACAGTCAGCTCGAAGAGACCCAGTACTTC.

There are a few counts of this clonotype. The chain's CDR3 is CASSLYGHTEAFF. In DNA, the CDR3 is TGTGCCAGCAGCTTGTACGGACACACTGAAGCTTTCTTT. The chain is built from TRBV11-2 and TRBJ1-1; D is ambiguous. V dropped 3 bases and J dropped 3 bases, with 8 bases sitting between them. This CDR3 comprises 13 residues. Germline V lookup: CDR1 SGHAT, CDR2 FQNNGV.

This clonotype occurred a few times. The chain joins TRBV5-4 to TRBJ2-7; D perhaps matches TRBD1 (6 bases). Trimming shortened V by 3 bases and J by 3 bases, and 19 bases separated the two germline ends. The CDR3 is 16 residues long. In germline, CDR1 is SGHNT, CDR2 YYREEE (reference sequence). CDR3 amino acids: CASSSQGTLKSYEQYV. The CDR3 coding sequence is TGTGCCAGCAGCTCACAGGGTACTCTAAAGAGCTACGAGCAGTACGTC.

J is TRBJ2-3 and V is TRBV18; the D gene is possibly TRBD2 (5 bases). Per the germline V gene, CDR1 is KGHSH and CDR2 is LQKENI. The V and J ends lost 0 bases and 0 bases respectively, with 10 bases between them. CDR3 length: 16 residues. The CDR3 sequence: CASSPPTGRSTDTQYF. In DNA form, the CDR3 reads TGTGCCAGCTCACCACCGACGGGGAGAAGCACAGATACGCAGTATTTT. Using reference TRBV18 and TRBJ2-3 for the parts outside the CDR3, the full variable domain is NAGVMQNPRHLVRRRGQEARLRCSPMKGHSHVYWYRQLPEEGLKFMVYLQKENIIDESGMPKERFSAEFPKEGPSILRIQQVVRGDSAAYFCASSPPTGRSTDTQYFGPGTRLTVL.

This clonotype was observed a few times. V is TRBV7-8 and J is TRBJ1-4; the D is unclear. This CDR3 is built from 13 residues. CDR1 is SGHVS and CDR2 is FQNEAQ in the germline V gene. Trimming took 5 bases from V and 8 from J, leaving 12 bases between them. CDR3 coding DNA: TGTGCCAGCAGCAGAGGGAATAGCGAAAAACTGTTTTTT. Translating gives CASSRGNSEKLFF. The variable domain in full, with the rest retrieved from reference TRBV7-8 and TRBJ1-4, is GAGVSQSPRYKVAKRGQDVALRCDPISGHVSLFWYQQALGQGPEFLTYFQNEAQLDKSGLPSDRFFAERPEGSVSTLKIQRTQQEDSAVYLCASSRGNSEKLFFGSGTQLSVL.

The chain is built from TRBV7-9 and TRBJ1-1; D remains ambiguous. This CDR3 has 12 residues. Trimming removed 4 bases from V and 5 bases from J, with 8 bases in between. Germline V gene lookup returns CDR1 SEHNR and CDR2 FQNEAQ (reference sequence). The CDR3 protein is CASSSLWTEAFF. Written as DNA, the CDR3 is TGTGCCAGCAGCTCACTCTGGACTGAAGCTTTCTTT.